Each of the 32 T cell receptor beta chains below was sequenced from the same sample in a study of cytomegalovirus exposure and HLA in healthy donors. Primers: 60 Vbeta forward and 13 Jbeta reverse. The repertoire was sequenced with immunoSEQ multiplex PCR; TCRdb's copy has only in-frame clones and lacks some. The sample consists of some 140,000 clones, 77% of them appearing once. Sample: PBMCs. The source is a young man in good health and CMV-seronegative.

This clone was counted only a few times. The rearrangement joins TRBV5-1 to TRBJ1-2; TRBD1 agrees at 10 bases. V lost 3 bases to trimming and J lost 8 bases; unmatched junction nucleotides: 7. Germline values: CDR1 SGHRS, CDR2 YFSETQ. The CDR3 runs 14 residues. Here the CDR3 reads CASSSFGTGVGYTF. The CDR3 DNA reads TGCGCCAGCAGCTCCTTCGGGACAGGGGTGGGCTACACCTTC.

This chain links TRBV10-1 with TRBJ2-1, with TRBD2 matching 9 bases. Germline-derived CDR1 and CDR2 are WNHNN and SYGVQD (reference sequence). The CDR3 covers 12 residues. Trimming removed 2 bases from V and 12 bases from J; junction bases left unmatched: 2. CDR3 region: CASSELAGRQFF. In DNA, the CDR3 is TGCGCCAGCAGTGAGCTAGCGGGACGGCAGTTCTTC.

The chain recombines TRBV10-3 with TRBJ2-2, with D possibly being TRBD2 (6 bases). V lost 0 bases to trimming and J lost 2 bases, with 10 bases between them. The CDR3 has 16 amino acids. Germline-derived CDR1 and CDR2 are ENHRY and SYGVKD. CDR3 sequence: CAISESGTSNTGELFF. Here the CDR3 DNA reads TGTGCCATCAGTGAGTCTGGGACTTCCAACACCGGGGAGCTGTTTTTT.

This rearrangement joins TRBV28 to TRBJ1-2, with no clear D. The CDR3 extends over 14 amino acids. Trimming stripped 1 base from V and 2 bases from J, with 8 bases between. CDR1 MDHEN and CDR2 SYDVKM come from the germline V gene. The CDR3 region is CASSLFGPNYGYTF. CDR3 bases: TGTGCCAGCAGTTTATTTGGCCCCAACTATGGCTACACCTTC.

This clone was found a few times. The V call is TRBV5-1, the J call TRBJ2-1; 10 positions match TRBD2. The CDR3 length is 17 residues. The germline CDR1 and CDR2 sequences are SGHRS and YFSETQ. The ends lost 0 bases at V and 5 bases at J; junction bases unmatched: 8. Here the CDR3 DNA reads TGCGCCAGCAGCTTGGGGTCACTAGCGGGACGCAACAATGAGCAGTTCTTC. The encoded protein is CASSLGSLAGRNNEQFF. The full variable domain, its missing parts supplied by reference TRBV5-1 and TRBJ2-1, is KAGVTQTPRYLIKTRGQQVTLSCSPISGHRSVSWYQQTPGQGLQFLFEYFSETQRNKGNFPGRFSGRQFSNSRSEMNVSTLELGDSALYLCASSLGSLAGRNNEQFFGPGTRLTVL.

In the case of this clone: The junction departs from the called germline gene at one end, perhaps through a read error. The V and J genes are TRBV7-7 and TRBJ2-1, with 10 bases identical to TRBD2. The CDR3 consists of 15 residues. Germline CDR1 and CDR2: SSHAT and FNYEAQ (reference sequence). The CDR3 reads CASSPGTSEHNEQFF. CDR3 coding DNA: TGTGCTAGCAGTCCCGGGACTAGCGAGCACAATGAGCAGTTCTTC.

The gene calls are TRBV2 and TRBJ1-1; D may be TRBD1 (6 bases). The CDR3 extends over 15 amino acids. Per the germline V gene, CDR1 is SNHLY and CDR2 is FYNNEI. Trimming took off 4 bases at V and 1 base at J, with 13 bases between the two ends. CDR3 loop: CASSVTDRTNTEAFF. CDR3 nucleotides: TGTGCCAGCAGTGTAACGGACAGAACGAACACTGAAGCTTTCTTT.

This chain joins TRBV6-5 and TRBJ2-5, with 8 bases identical to TRBD2. The J call is uncertain, as TRBJ2-7 better fits the DNA end. Germline V gives CDR1 MNHEY, CDR2 SVGAGI. The CDR3 has 16 residues. This chain's CDR3 is CASSYRRTSPSYEQYF. CDR3 nucleotide sequence: TGTGCCAGCAGTTATAGAAGGACTAGCCCATCCTACGAGCAGTACTTC.

The chain recombines TRBV5-1 with TRBJ2-1; weak D call: TRBD1 (6 bases). The CDR3 totals 13 residues. Germline CDR1 reads SGHRS; CDR2 reads YFSETQ. With 2 bases removed from V and 11 bases from J, the gap between germline ends came to 14 bases. The CDR3 nucleotides are TGCGCCAGCAGCTTCCACGAGGACAGAAAGCAGTTCTTC. This gives the protein CASSFHEDRKQFF.

The chain has TRBV6-6 and TRBJ1-1; 8 positions agree with TRBD1. V dropped 6 bases and J dropped 7; count of bases not matched to a gene: 7. This CDR3 is 13 amino acids long. Germline CDR1 MNHNY, CDR2 SVGAGI (reference sequence). Written as DNA, the CDR3 is TGTGCCAGCAGGTCAGGGGGCGCTAATGAAGCTTTCTTT. Encoded protein: CASRSGGANEAFF.

CDR3 amino acids: CASSVDISNTGELFF. The CDR3 DNA follows: TGTGCCAGCAGCGTAGACATTTCGAACACCGGGGAGCTGTTTTTT. This sequence joins TRBV9 and TRBJ2-2; D is uncertain. From germline, CDR1 is SGDLS and CDR2 YYNGEE. Trimming cost V 0 bases and J 0 bases, with 6 bases left between them. The CDR3 has 15 amino acids.

This clone was seen more than once but under ten times. The V gene is TRBV5-1, the J gene TRBJ2-3, with 7 positions matching TRBD2. The CDR3 has 16 amino acids. The germline V gene encodes CDR1 SGHRS and CDR2 YFSETQ. V was pared by 1 base and J by 4 bases, with 9 bases of the junction left unmatched. The CDR3, as DNA: TGCGCCAGCAGCTTGTTTGGCGGGAGCAATGCAGATACGCAGTATTTT. As protein: CASSLFGGSNADTQYF.

The gene calls are TRBV30 and TRBJ2-7; 7 nucleotides match TRBD1. The CDR3 length is 15 residues. The ends lost 5 bases at V and 2 bases at J; junction bases unmatched: 12. Germline CDR1 GTSNPN, CDR2 SVGIG (reference sequence). The CDR3 DNA reads as TGTGCCTGGGCACTTCACAGGGGATCGCCCTACGAGCAGTACTTC. Encoded protein: CAWALHRGSPYEQYF.

This chain joins TRBV9 and TRBJ2-3; 8 bases agree with TRBD1. V lost 2 bases, J lost 3 bases, and 2 bases stayed unmatched. Germline CDR1 and CDR2: SGDLS and YYNGEE. There are 14 residues in the CDR3. In DNA, the CDR3 is TGTGCCAGCAGCGTGGACAGGGAAACAGATACGCAGTATTTT. Protein sequence: CASSVDRETDTQYF.

The V gene is TRBV10-2, the J gene TRBJ2-7; D is unclear. This CDR3 spans 11 amino acids. CDR1 WSHSY and CDR2 SAAADI come from the germline V gene. The ends were cut back, 2 bases at V and 4 bases at J, with 3 bases in the middle. Written as DNA, the CDR3 is TGCGCCAGCAGTGAGGAGTACGAGCAGTACTTC. This codes for CASSEEYEQYF.

The rearrangement links TRBV7-3 to TRBJ2-3; D may be TRBD1 (6 bases). From germline, CDR1 is SGHTA and CDR2 FQGTGA. The CDR3 totals 16 residues. V was clipped by 1 base and J by 0 bases, with 11 bases between them. The DNA of the CDR3 is TGTGCCAGCAGCTTAATGGGGACACAAAGCACAGATACGCAGTATTTT. Translating it yields CASSLMGTQSTDTQYF.

The V gene is TRBV2, the J gene TRBJ1-1; D gene uncertain. The V and J ends lost 4 bases and 2 bases respectively, with 5 bases between them. The germline V gene encodes CDR1 SNHLY and CDR2 FYNNEI. The CDR3 is 12 amino acids. DNA of the CDR3: TGTGCCAGCAGTGCCCAAAACACTGAAGCTTTCTTT. Translated: CASSAQNTEAFF. Full variable domain (rest looked up from reference TRBV2 and TRBJ1-1): EPEVTQTPSHQVTQMGQEVILRCVPISNHLYFYWYRQILGQKVEFLVSFYNNEISEKSEIFDDQFSVERPDGSNFTLKIRSTKLEDSAMYFCASSAQNTEAFFGQGTRLTVV.

This chain links TRBV11-2 with TRBJ2-3; TRBD1 is a possible D gene (6 bases). This CDR3 has 15 amino acids. Germline CDR1 is SGHAT and CDR2 is FQNNGV. V shed 6 bases and J shed 3 bases, with 16 bases lying between them. The CDR3 is CASRTTGSVTDTQYF. The DNA for the CDR3 is TGTGCCAGCAGGACAACAGGGAGTGTGACAGATACGCAGTATTTT. Based on the CDR3 plus reference TRBV11-2 and TRBJ2-3, the full variable domain is EAGVAQSPRYKIIEKRQSVAFWCNPISGHATLYWYQQILGQGPKLLIQFQNNGVVDDSQLPKDRFSAERLKGVDSTLKIQPAKLEDSAVYLCASRTTGSVTDTQYFGPGTRLTVL.

The gene calls are TRBV6-5 and TRBJ2-3; D uncertain. CDR3 length: 15 residues. Looked up from germline, CDR1 is MNHEY and CDR2 is SVGAGI. V gave up 2 bases and J gave up 2 bases, with 11 bases separating them. CDR3 protein: CASSYTTPATDTQYF. CDR3 bases: TGTGCCAGCAGTTACACTACTCCTGCCACAGATACGCAGTATTTT.

The J gene is TRBJ1-5, the V gene TRBV6-6, with TRBD1 matching 8 bases. The CDR3 contains 15 residues. V gave up 5 bases and J gave up 3 bases; unmatched junction bases: 6. Per germline, CDR1 MNHNY and CDR2 SVGAGI (reference sequence). The CDR3 loop reads CASSETGVANQPQHF. CDR3 in DNA: TGTGCCAGCAGTGAGACAGGGGTTGCCAATCAGCCCCAGCATTTT.

The CDR3 protein is CASSQKAHRVGAGGANVLTF. CDR3 bases: TGCGCCAGCAGTCAGAAAGCCCATCGGGTCGGGGCGGGAGGGGCCAACGTCCTGACTTTC. The genes are TRBV23-1 and TRBJ2-6; TRBD2 is a possible D gene (6 bases). TRBV23-1 is an open reading frame whose function is uncertain. Trimming removed 3 bases at V and 4 bases at J, with 25 bases between. The CDR3 is made up of 20 amino acids.

This clone was seen only once. The chain employs TRBV28 and TRBJ1-3; 8 bases fit TRBD1. Germline V CDR1 and CDR2: MDHEN, SYDVKM. The V and J ends lost 5 bases and 1 base, in that order; junction bases with no gene match: 7. The CDR3 has 16 residues. The CDR3 spells CASSPWQGASGNTIYF. CDR3 bases: TGTGCCAGCAGTCCCTGGCAGGGGGCGTCTGGAAACACCATATATTTT.

The V and J genes are TRBV11-2 and TRBJ2-6; no firm D call. Germline CDR1 reads SGHAT; CDR2 reads FQNNGV. The V end was cut by 0 bases, the J end by 2 bases, with 8 bases between. This CDR3 is built from 16 residues. CDR3 sequence (DNA): TGTGCCAGCAGCTTAGAGTCAGGTGCTGGGGCCAACGTCCTGACTTTC. Protein product: CASSLESGAGANVLTF.

The chain recombines TRBV14 with TRBJ2-7, with 7 bases identical to TRBD1. The V gene's germline CDR1 is SGHDN and CDR2 FVKESK. The CDR3 is 16 amino acids. Trimming at V came to 4 bases and at J to 1 base, leaving 10 bases not matched to a gene. As DNA, the CDR3 is TGTGCCAGCAGCCTTCAGACAGGGTTAGCATCCTACGAGCAGTACTTC. Its protein product is CASSLQTGLASYEQYF.

V and J are TRBV18 and TRBJ1-1; maybe TRBD1 (5 bases). Germline loops: CDR1 KGHSH, CDR2 LQKENI. CDR3 length: 13 amino acids. The V end lost 0 bases, the J end lost 4 bases, and 6 bases lay between the germline ends. The CDR3 reads CASSPPGVTEAFF. For the CDR3, the DNA is TGTGCCAGCTCACCACCAGGGGTCACTGAAGCTTTCTTT.

The chain employs TRBV6-1 and TRBJ2-7; 8 nucleotides align to TRBD1. Per germline, CDR1 MNHNS and CDR2 SASEGT. This CDR3 is built from 16 residues. V shed 1 base and J 3 bases; nucleotides not matched to a gene: 8. In DNA form, the CDR3 reads TGTGCCAGCAGTGAAGTCTGGCAGGGGGCCGGCTACGAGCAGTACTTC. Translating it yields CASSEVWQGAGYEQYF.

The chain links TRBV7-2 to TRBJ1-5, with TRBD1 matching 9 bases. The germline V gene encodes CDR1 SGHTA and CDR2 FQGNSA. The J segment lost 6 bases and the V segment lost 4 bases, leaving 7 bases of the junction unmatched. CDR3 length equals 15 residues. CDR3 sequence reads: CASSYTGGVGQPQHF. The CDR3 DNA is TGTGCCAGCAGCTACACAGGGGGCGTAGGTCAGCCCCAGCATTTT.

This chain uses TRBV28 with TRBJ2-1; no definite D call. The CDR3 sequence is 14 residues long. V shed 5 bases and J shed 0 bases, with 8 bases lying between them. Germline CDR1 is MDHEN and CDR2 is SYDVKM. DNA for the CDR3: TGTGCCAGCAGTCCCATCCCCTCCTACAATGAGCAGTTCTTC. This encodes CASSPIPSYNEQFF.

The CDR3 sequence is CASSDRTSSYNEQFF. The CDR3 nucleotides read TGTGCCAGCAGTGATAGAACCTCTTCCTACAATGAGCAGTTCTTC. The chain joins TRBV2 to TRBJ2-1; D is unresolved. CDR1 is SNHLY, CDR2 FYNNEI, per germline. The CDR3 is 15 amino acids. Trimming took off 3 bases at V and 1 base at J, with 10 bases between the two ends.

V is TRBV5-4 and J is TRBJ2-5; 15 bases are shared with TRBD2. The DNA end is a closer match to TRBJ2-7, so the J assignment may be wrong. Germline values: CDR1 SGHNT, CDR2 YYREEE (reference sequence). This CDR3 has 16 residues. The CDR3 sequence is CASSLTLGLAGGEQYF. The DNA of the CDR3 is TGTGCCAGCAGCCTAACGCTGGGACTAGCGGGAGGCGAGCAGTACTTC.

This chain uses TRBV5-6 with TRBJ2-3, with D unclear. The CDR3 loop spans 15 amino acids. V was pared by 0 bases and J by 0 bases, with 8 bases between. Germline V gene data show CDR1 as SGHDT and CDR2 as YYEEEE. In DNA form, the CDR3 reads TGTGCCAGCAGCTTGGATGTCTATAGCACAGATACGCAGTATTTT. This gives the protein CASSLDVYSTDTQYF.

This chain connects TRBV5-4 to TRBJ2-7; D perhaps matches TRBD1 (6 bases). The germline V and J ends were trimmed by 0 bases and 5 bases, with 15 bases remaining between them. Germline CDR1 is SGHNT and CDR2 is YYREEE (reference sequence). The CDR3 extends over 15 amino acids. DNA for the CDR3: TGTGCCAGCAGCTTGGACCCAGACAGGATCAACGAGCAGTACTTC. This sequence encodes CASSLDPDRINEQYF.